This T cell receptor (beta chain) stems from a study of blood T cell repertoires in COVID-19. At the level of the study: There were acute and convalescent COVID-19 samples, and they came from the United States, Italy and Spain.

V dropped 5 bases and J dropped 4; count of bases not matched to a gene: 15. This CDR3 is 17 amino acids long. Germline values: CDR1 KGHDR, CDR2 SFDVKD. Original processing methods: Amplification of reference gene primers provided the estimated nucleated cell counts. The method was immunoSEQ multiplex PCR; TCRdb's version includes in-frame clones alone and lacks a portion of them. That table supplies the V and J calls and clone size; D and trimming were determined from the DNA. The sample carries 45,000 to 60,000 clones, more than 70% recorded once. Source material: peripheral blood. This rearrangement joins TRBV24-1 to TRBJ1-2, with 7 bases that match TRBD1. This TCR was recovered from a man in his sixties or seventies with active COVID-19. The CDR3 sequence is CATSGRLDRVRSYGYTF. The DNA of the CDR3 is TGTGCCACCAGTGGCCGACTAGACAGGGTCAGATCCTATGGCTACACCTTC.